This entry lists 25 T cell receptor beta chains sequenced from one sample in a study of beta chain features in type 1 diabetes (dated by TCRdb to 2017 to 2018). The library was prepared using the immunoSEQ multiplex PCR assay. The High Capacity cDNA Reverse Transcription Kit was used to reverse transcribe all of the isolated RNA, meaning that expressed TCRB transcripts were what got sequenced. Sourced from immuneACCESS, this table was stored by TCRdb with only in-frame sequences that have V and J called. A share of the clones is absent; for the studies checked, an unresolved V gene accounts for under half, and the remainder has no known explanation. This sample lists some 220,000 clones; 11% were detected once. The ten largest make up roughly 1.4% of the sample. What was sequenced was central memory CD4+ T cells from blood. These receptors were collected from a man aged 18 to 30 in good health.

The chain carries TRBV6-5 and TRBJ2-5; the D is unclear. This CDR3 contains 13 residues. V was pared by 7 bases and J by 2 bases, with 11 bases between. CDR1 and CDR2 (germline): MNHEY, SVGAGI. CDR3 in DNA: TGTGCCAGCACAGGACCCAGACAAGAGACCCAGTACTTC. Its protein is CASTGPRQETQYF.

This rearrangement joins TRBV30 to TRBJ2-7; TRBD1 agrees at 9 bases. The germline V gene has CDR1 GTSNPN and CDR2 SVGIG (reference sequence). V gave up 3 bases and J gave up 2 bases; unmatched junction bases: 11. This CDR3 comprises 16 residues. The CDR3 sequence: CAWRVIRDRVTYEQYF. In DNA, the CDR3 is TGTGCCTGGAGGGTAATTAGGGACAGGGTGACCTACGAGCAGTACTTC. Full variable domain (outside the CDR3, taken from reference TRBV30 and TRBJ2-7): SQTIHQWPATLVQPVGSPLSLECTVEGTSNPNLYWYRQAAGRGLQLLFYSVGIGQISSEVPQNLSASRPQDRQFILSSKKLLLSDSGFYLCAWRVIRDRVTYEQYFGPGTRLTVT.

This clone was seen a handful of times. This chain uses TRBV2 with TRBJ2-6, with 10 bases lining up with TRBD2. The CDR3 runs 19 residues. J lost 4 bases, V lost 5 bases, and 14 bases had no gene match. The germline CDR1 and CDR2 sequences are SNHLY and FYNNEI. The chain's CDR3 is CASSPQREGVVGGANVLTF. Here the CDR3 DNA reads TGTGCCAGCAGTCCCCAGCGGGAGGGTGTCGTAGGAGGGGCCAACGTCCTGACTTTC. Together with reference TRBV2 and TRBJ2-6, the CDR3 gives the full variable domain: EPEVTQTPSHQVTQMGQEVILRCVPISNHLYFYWYRQILGQKVEFLVSFYNNEISEKSEIFDDQFSVERPDGSNFTLKIRSTKLEDSAMYFCASSPQREGVVGGANVLTFGAGSRLTVL.

The sample holds a few counts of this clone. The chain uses TRBV7-3 and TRBJ2-3; perhaps TRBD2 as D (6 bases). Trimming took off 4 bases at V and 1 base at J, with 9 bases between the two ends. Germline assignment: CDR1 SGHTA and CDR2 FQGTGA. This CDR3 is 14 amino acids long. CDR3: CASSSREGTDTQYF. The CDR3 bases are TGTGCCAGCAGCTCGCGGGAAGGCACAGATACGCAGTATTTT.

The V and J genes are TRBV5-1 and TRBJ2-1, with 10 bases that match TRBD1. This CDR3 is built from 17 residues. V dropped 3 bases and J dropped 7; count of bases not matched to a gene: 13. Per the germline V gene, CDR1 is SGHRS and CDR2 is YFSETQ. CDR3 loop: CASSSGSSGQGINEQFF. The CDR3, as DNA: TGCGCCAGCAGCTCGGGTTCGTCGGGACAGGGGATTAATGAGCAGTTCTTC. Full variable domain (remainder filled in from reference TRBV5-1 and TRBJ2-1): KAGVTQTPRYLIKTRGQQVTLSCSPISGHRSVSWYQQTPGQGLQFLFEYFSETQRNKGNFPGRFSGRQFSNSRSEMNVSTLELGDSALYLCASSSGSSGQGINEQFFGPGTRLTVL.

This clone was recorded a few times. This clone may be a read error of a much larger clone one base away. This chain uses TRBV30 with TRBJ1-2, with D possibly being TRBD1 (5 bases). The CDR3 contains 15 residues. Trimming removed 5 bases at V and 4 bases at J, with 20 bases between. Germline-derived CDR1 and CDR2 are GTSNPN and SVGIG (reference sequence). This CDR3 reads CAWCIYQQAGYGYTF. Here the CDR3 DNA reads TGTGCCTGGTGTATTTATCAACAGGCGGGCTATGGCTACACCTTC.

The chain links TRBV30 to TRBJ1-2; tentative D call: TRBD1 (6 bases). CDR3 length: 13 residues. Germline CDR1 reads GTSNPN; CDR2 reads SVGIG (reference sequence). V lost 2 bases and J lost 2, with 9 bases in between. CDR3: CAWSPGANYGYTF. The CDR3 DNA reads as TGTGCCTGGAGTCCGGGGGCAAACTATGGCTACACCTTC.

The sample holds a few counts of this clone. The chain couples TRBV6-5 to TRBJ2-7; D is undetermined. Per the germline V gene, CDR1 is MNHEY and CDR2 is SVGAGI. The CDR3 is made up of 11 amino acids. Deletions cut 8 bases from V and 5 bases from J, with 10 bases between. The chain's CDR3 is CASRRRNEQYF. The CDR3 DNA reads TGTGCCAGCCGTAGGCGAAACGAGCAGTACTTC.

A few counts support this clone. V usage is TRBV7-9 and J usage is TRBJ2-3, with 15 bases aligning to TRBD2. After removal of 5 bases from V and 4 bases from J, the junction contained 4 bases not matched to a gene. The CDR3 is made up of 16 amino acids. Germline V gives CDR1 SEHNR, CDR2 FQNEAQ (reference sequence). This CDR3 reads CASSPRTSGRADTQYF. The DNA of the CDR3 is TGTGCCAGCAGCCCTCGGACTAGCGGGAGGGCAGATACGCAGTATTTT.

This clone was found a few times. The same CDR3 can be traced to other DNA sequences in this sample. This chain links TRBV7-2 with TRBJ2-1; TRBD2 aligns across 8 bases. There are 15 residues in the CDR3. CDR1 and CDR2 (germline): SGHTA, FQGNSA. Trimming at V came to 4 bases and at J to 5 bases, leaving 7 bases not matched to a gene. The CDR3, as DNA: TGTGCCAGCAGCTCGCAGCGGGGGTTAAACAATGAGCAGTTCTTC. Translated: CASSSQRGLNNEQFF.

The chain combines TRBV10-3 with TRBJ1-1; TRBD1 aligns across 7 bases. The CDR3 is 13 amino acids. From germline, CDR1 is ENHRY and CDR2 SYGVKD. Trimming took 5 bases from V and 5 from J; bases not matched to a gene: 5. CDR3 DNA: TGTGCCATCAGTTATACAGGGGAGACTGAAGCTTTCTTT. As protein: CAISYTGETEAFF.

This clone occurred a few times. This specimen includes other DNA sequences encoding the same CDR3. This chain links TRBV7-9 with TRBJ2-7; D is tentatively TRBD1 or TRBD2 (5 bases each). CDR1 is SEHNR, CDR2 FQNEAQ, per germline (reference sequence). The V end was cut by 6 bases, the J end by 0 bases, with 12 bases between. The CDR3 sequence is 14 residues long. DNA of the CDR3: TGTGCCAGCAGTTTCCGGGACGGCTCCTACGAGCAGTACTTC. Its protein product is CASSFRDGSYEQYF.

This clone has a handful of counts. The J gene is TRBJ2-7, the V gene TRBV6-1; 7 bases map to TRBD2. The CDR3 spans 15 residues. Germline values: CDR1 MNHNS, CDR2 SASEGT. Trimming cost V 7 bases and J 0 bases; bases outside gene matches: 9. This CDR3 reads CASTLTSAVSYEQYF. The CDR3 nucleotides read TGTGCCAGCACCTTAACTAGCGCCGTCTCCTACGAGCAGTACTTC.

The genes are TRBV5-6 and TRBJ2-4, with D hard to call. This CDR3 has 17 amino acids. Trimming shortened V by 4 bases and J by 0 bases, and 17 bases separated the two germline ends. Germline V gene sequence: CDR1 SGHDT, CDR2 YYEEEE. The DNA of the CDR3 is TGTGCCAGCAGCCCTCTGCTCGGGCCGCTAGCCAAAAACATTCAGTACTTC. As protein: CASSPLLGPLAKNIQYF.

To note about this clone: One end of the junction varies from germline; a read error may be responsible. This chain uses TRBV2 with TRBJ2-1; 11 bases map to TRBD2. This CDR3 is built from 14 residues. CDR1 and CDR2 (germline): SNHLY, FYNNEI. The DNA for the CDR3 is TGTGCCAGCAGAGAAGGACTAGCGGGCAATGAGCAGTTCTTC. It yields the protein CASREGLAGNEQFF.

This clone was counted a few times. This chain links TRBV29-1 with TRBJ2-3, with D perhaps TRBD1 (6 bases). The CDR3 is 13 residues long. Germline CDR1 is SQVTM and CDR2 is ANQGSEA. V was cut by 5 bases and J by 4 bases, with 13 bases left in between. The CDR3 reads CSVLQGRADTQYF. CDR3 coding DNA: TGCAGCGTTCTACAGGGAAGGGCAGATACGCAGTATTTT.

The V and J genes are TRBV30 and TRBJ2-3; D tentatively fits TRBD1 or TRBD2 (5 bases each). This CDR3 region has 14 residues. Germline V CDR1 and CDR2: GTSNPN, SVGIG (reference sequence). V was pared by 5 bases and J by 2 bases, with 14 bases between. The CDR3, as DNA: TGTGCCTGGGACCCCGGGACGGCCACAGATACGCAGTATTTT. Protein sequence: CAWDPGTATDTQYF. The entire variable domain, with the rest obtained from reference TRBV30 and TRBJ2-3, is as follows: SQTIHQWPATLVQPVGSPLSLECTVEGTSNPNLYWYRQAAGRGLQLLFYSVGIGQISSEVPQNLSASRPQDRQFILSSKKLLLSDSGFYLCAWDPGTATDTQYFGPGTRLTVL.

The chain employs TRBV7-3 and TRBJ2-2; D is undetermined. The length of the CDR3 is 14 residues. Per the germline V gene, CDR1 is SGHTA and CDR2 is FQGTGA. V shed 4 bases and J shed 2 bases, with 8 bases lying between them. The CDR3 sequence is CASSSDRNTGELFF. The CDR3 DNA reads TGTGCCAGCAGCTCGGACCGAAACACCGGGGAGCTGTTTTTT.

This clone was counted a few times. The chain recombines TRBV6-6 with TRBJ2-1; 7 bases agree with TRBD1. After removal of 5 bases from V and 0 bases from J, the junction contained 4 bases not matched to a gene. The CDR3 extends over 15 amino acids. Germline V CDR1 and CDR2: MNHNY, SVGAGI (reference sequence). The CDR3 loop is CASSQGQPSYNEQFF. The DNA for the CDR3 is TGTGCCAGCAGTCAGGGACAGCCCTCCTACAATGAGCAGTTCTTC.

The chain couples TRBV5-4 to TRBJ1-2; D ambiguous. Deletions cut 4 bases from V and 4 bases from J, with 14 bases between. The CDR3 consists of 14 residues. Germline-derived CDR1 and CDR2 are SGHNT and YYREEE (reference sequence). CDR3 sequence: CASSRWVGSYGYTF. The CDR3 DNA follows: TGTGCCAGCAGCCGTTGGGTTGGGTCCTATGGCTACACCTTC.

This sequence joins TRBV2 and TRBJ2-2; D may be TRBD1 (6 bases). Germline CDR1 SNHLY, CDR2 FYNNEI. The CDR3 runs 14 residues. V was trimmed by 6 bases and J by 8 bases, leaving 16 bases between them. The CDR3 bases are TGTGCCAGCAGCACAGGGACCCCGGGAGGGGAGCTGTTTTTT. As protein: CASSTGTPGGELFF.

This clone was counted only a few times. The genes are TRBV30 and TRBJ2-5; D is perhaps TRBD2 (5 bases). CDR3 length equals 12 residues. Per the germline V gene, CDR1 is GTSNPN and CDR2 is SVGIG (reference sequence). The V and J ends lost 2 bases and 5 bases respectively, with 9 bases between them. CDR3 DNA sequence: TGTGCCTGGAGTCCCCGCGGGGAGACCCAGTACTTC. Protein sequence: CAWSPRGETQYF.

This chain joins TRBV5-1 and TRBJ2-1; D remains ambiguous. The CDR3 totals 11 residues. Germline V gives CDR1 SGHRS, CDR2 YFSETQ. V was clipped by 3 bases and J by 7 bases, with 5 bases between them. CDR3 loop: CASSYLNEQFF. The CDR3 DNA sequence: TGCGCCAGCAGCTATTTAAATGAGCAGTTCTTC. The full variable domain, rest sourced from reference TRBV5-1 and TRBJ2-1, is KAGVTQTPRYLIKTRGQQVTLSCSPISGHRSVSWYQQTPGQGLQFLFEYFSETQRNKGNFPGRFSGRQFSNSRSEMNVSTLELGDSALYLCASSYLNEQFFGPGTRLTVL.

This clone was seen a handful of times. The chain recombines TRBV29-1 with TRBJ2-5; D perhaps matches TRBD2 (5 bases). Germline V CDR1 and CDR2: SQVTM, ANQGSEA. Trimming took off 3 bases at V and 3 bases at J, with 8 bases between the two ends. This CDR3 is 12 amino acids long. The CDR3, as DNA: TGCAGCGTTGATTGGGGAGAAGAGACCCAGTACTTC. Translating it yields CSVDWGEETQYF.

This clone was observed at least ten times. Other nucleotide sequences from this sample produce the same CDR3. This sequence joins TRBV29-1 and TRBJ1-1, with D perhaps matching TRBD1 (5 bases). V lost 3 bases to trimming and J lost 5 bases, with 10 bases between them. This CDR3 is 12 amino acids long. CDR1 and CDR2 (germline): SQVTM, ANQGSEA. The CDR3 DNA sequence: TGCAGCGTTGAGCAGGGAAGAACTGAAGCTTTCTTT. Protein sequence: CSVEQGRTEAFF.